Listed here is a single T cell receptor beta chain. Data came from immunoSEQ multiplex PCR; TCRdb stores just in-frame clones and leaves some out. The sample yields some 270,000 clones, roughly 90% seen once. The source of the sample is a study of blood T cell repertoires in COVID-19. Overall study context: The cDNA or gDNA used as material had been derived from T cells, B-cell-depleted T cells, or PBMCs.

Germline CDR1 reads SNHLY; CDR2 reads FYNNEI. The CDR3 is 14 amino acids. V lost 8 bases, J lost 2 bases, and 5 bases stayed unmatched. The chain has TRBV2 and TRBJ2-3; 9 bases agree with TRBD1. Sequencing was performed on peripheral blood. This sequence originates from a man aged 50 to 59 with acute or convalescent COVID-19. CDR3 sequence (DNA): TGTGCCAGCCCCCGGGACAGGGACACAGATACGCAGTATTTT. Translation gives CASPRDRDTDTQYF. Variable domain in full (rest from reference TRBV2 and TRBJ2-3): EPEVTQTPSHQVTQMGQEVILRCVPISNHLYFYWYRQILGQKVEFLVSFYNNEISEKSEIFDDQFSVERPDGSNFTLKIRSTKLEDSAMYFCASPRDRDTDTQYFGPGTRLTVL.